The clone carrying this T cell receptor beta chain was recorded once. The sample originates from a study of blood T cell repertoires in COVID-19. Study background: PBMCs, B-cell-depleted T cells, or T cells provided the cDNA or gDNA that made up the material.

The authors' processing: Counts of nucleated cells, estimated from reference gene primer amplification, were obtained. This table comes from immunoSEQ multiplex PCR, and its TCRdb copy is limited to in-frame clones, with some not included. D and trimming were read from the DNA, whereas the V and J calls and clone size are those reported in that table. The sample records about 100,000 clones, over 75% being singletons. CDR1 is MDHEN, CDR2 SYDVKM, per germline. CDR3 length: 17 residues. With V trimmed by 0 bases and J by 0 bases, 4 bases remained unmatched. The specimen was peripheral blood. This chain joins TRBV28 and TRBJ1-4, with 7 bases that match TRBD1. This clonotype was sampled from a man younger than 45 in a cohort sampled during active COVID-19. This chain's CDR3 is CASSLWRQGATNEKLFF. The CDR3 nucleotides are TGTGCCAGCAGTTTATGGAGGCAGGGGGCAACTAATGAAAAACTGTTTTTT.